The T cell receptor (beta chain) under discussion was sequenced for a study of early T cells in non-severe SARS-CoV-2 infection. TCRdb reanalysed the 5' RACE reads using MiXCR and keeps one entry per CDR3 protein. Of about 55,000 distinct CDR3 sequences listed, over 10% are singletons. CDR3 length: 15 residues. Germline-derived CDR1 and CDR2 are SGHDN and FVKESK. V was trimmed by 5 bases and J by 3 bases, leaving 14 bases between them. This clonotype showed up many times. The chain has TRBV14 and TRBJ2-1; unclear D gene. The sequence was obtained from an adult who was a healthcare worker with PCR-confirmed SARS-CoV-2 infection or an uninfected control (not recorded which). Sequenced input: whole blood. The CDR3 is CASSLGMGFYNEQFF. The CDR3 DNA sequence: TGTGCCAGCAGCTTGGGGATGGGTTTCTACAATGAGCAGTTCTTC.